This TCR beta chain was obtained from a study of cytomegalovirus exposure and HLA in healthy donors. This clone appeared a single time. Its target is not known. The PCR contained 60 Vbeta and 13 Jbeta primers. TCRdb's table, derived via immunoSEQ multiplex PCR, lists solely in-frame clones and lacks some. The data contain 140,000 or so clones, approximately 80% of them singletons. Trimming took off 11 bases at V and 5 bases at J, with 18 bases between the two ends. This CDR3 is built from 13 residues. Per the germline V gene, CDR1 is MNHNS and CDR2 is SASEGT. Findings and caveats of the study: Despite most TCR sequences being rare, some public TCRs occurred in many donors.

The chain is built from TRBV6-1 and TRBJ2-5; possible D gene TRBD1, 5 bases. The receptor comes from a woman aged 18-29 years in good health and CMV-seropositive. The sample was PBMCs. Written as DNA, the CDR3 is TGTGCCGGGGCAGGTAGTACCCGGGAGACCCAGTACTTC. Translating gives CAGAGSTRETQYF.